Listed here are 18 T cell receptor beta chains from one sample, sequenced in a study of PD-1 blockade in classical Hodgkin lymphoma. TCRdb keeps only in-frame clones here, not all; method: immunoSEQ multiplex PCR. The sample includes around 66,000 clones, 75% to 90% of them seen just once. Every one of the patients relapsed after autologous stem cell transplantation (brentuximab vedotin exposure was variable). Specimen: peripheral blood mononuclear cells (PBMCs), collected at baseline. All receptors derive from a human donor with classical Hodgkin lymphoma.

V and J are TRBV4-1 and TRBJ2-6, with D unclear. The germline CDR1 and CDR2 sequences are MGHRA and YSYEKL. V was trimmed by 3 bases and J by 2 bases, leaving 5 bases between them. This CDR3 region has 14 residues. The CDR3 sequence is CASSHIAGANVLTF. The CDR3 DNA sequence: TGCGCCAGCAGCCACATCGCTGGGGCCAACGTCCTGACTTTC.

CDR3 coding DNA: TGCGCCAGCAGCGTGGTGGGGACAGGGGGCGGCAATGAAAAACTGTTTTTT. It specifies CASSVVGTGGGNEKLFF. The rearrangement joins TRBV5-1 to TRBJ1-4; 12 bases map to TRBD1. The CDR3 sequence is 17 residues long. The V segment lost 4 bases and the J segment 5 bases; nucleotides outside the gene matches: 9. Looked up from germline, CDR1 is SGHRS and CDR2 is YFSETQ. The full variable domain, its missing parts supplied by reference TRBV5-1 and TRBJ1-4, is KAGVTQTPRYLIKTRGQQVTLSCSPISGHRSVSWYQQTPGQGLQFLFEYFSETQRNKGNFPGRFSGRQFSNSRSEMNVSTLELGDSALYLCASSVVGTGGGNEKLFFGSGTQLSVL.

The gene calls are TRBV12-5 and TRBJ1-5, with D uncertain. Germline CDR1 LGHNT, CDR2 FRNRAP. V lost 6 bases and J 7 bases, leaving 13 bases between the germline ends. The CDR3 contains 13 residues. In DNA form, the CDR3 reads TGTGCTAGTGGCCCCCAAAATCGGCAGCCCCAGCATTTT. It is translated as CASGPQNRQPQHF.

This chain links TRBV2 with TRBJ1-3; D uncertain. The V gene lost 8 bases and the J gene lost 3 bases, with 11 bases spanning the gap. The CDR3 has 13 residues. Germline values: CDR1 SNHLY, CDR2 FYNNEI. This chain's CDR3 is CASRMDGGNTIYF. CDR3 nucleotide sequence: TGTGCCAGCCGGATGGACGGTGGAAACACCATATATTTT.

The V call is TRBV6-5, the J call TRBJ2-7, with D possibly TRBD1 on 5 matching bases. The CDR3 has 14 amino acids. V gave up 6 bases and J gave up 2 bases, with 14 bases separating them. The germline CDR1 and CDR2 sequences are MNHEY and SVGAGI. This CDR3 is CASSLLTATYEQYF. For the CDR3, the DNA is TGTGCCAGCAGCCTACTGACAGCAACCTACGAGCAGTACTTC.

This clone appeared a few times. The V call is TRBV18, the J call TRBJ1-1; D uncertain. Trimming left V 1 base short and J 8 bases short, with 11 bases between. Germline CDR1 is KGHSH and CDR2 is LQKENI. This CDR3 spans 13 amino acids. CDR3 residues: CASSPLMAEEAFF. The CDR3 bases are TGTGCCAGCTCACCACTCATGGCAGAAGAAGCTTTCTTT.

The rearrangement uses TRBV5-1 and TRBJ2-7; D is undetermined. Germline V gene sequence: CDR1 SGHRS, CDR2 YFSETQ. Deletions cut 1 base from V and 0 bases from J, with 8 bases between. This CDR3 has 14 amino acids. In DNA, the CDR3 is TGCGCCAGCAGCTTGAGCTTTAGCTCCTACGAGCAGTACTTC. Amino acid sequence: CASSLSFSSYEQYF. Full variable domain (outside the CDR3, taken from reference TRBV5-1 and TRBJ2-7): KAGVTQTPRYLIKTRGQQVTLSCSPISGHRSVSWYQQTPGQGLQFLFEYFSETQRNKGNFPGRFSGRQFSNSRSEMNVSTLELGDSALYLCASSLSFSSYEQYFGPGTRLTVT.

The rearrangement links TRBV14 to TRBJ2-1; D perhaps matches TRBD2 (5 bases). The V gene's germline CDR1 is SGHDN and CDR2 FVKESK. Deletions cut 1 base from V and 4 bases from J, with 8 bases between. This CDR3 has 14 residues. DNA for the CDR3: TGTGCCAGCAGCCAAGCAGGAGGTTACAATGAGCAGTTCTTC. This codes for CASSQAGGYNEQFF.

A remark on this clone: Other DNA sequences within the sample encode an identical CDR3. The CDR3 region has the DNA TGTGCCAGCAGTAGACAGGGGCCTACCTACGAGCAGTACTTC. It codes for CASSRQGPTYEQYF. The chain joins TRBV27 to TRBJ2-7, with 8 bases lining up with TRBD1. Per germline, CDR1 MNHEY and CDR2 SMNVEV (reference sequence). CDR3 length equals 14 residues. The trim removed 5 bases at V and 2 bases at J, leaving 5 bases unmatched.

V is TRBV30 and J is TRBJ2-1; 10 bases agree with TRBD1. V was clipped by 7 bases and J by 6 bases; unmatched bases: 6. Per the germline V gene, CDR1 is GTSNPN and CDR2 is SVGIG (reference sequence). The CDR3 has 13 residues. The CDR3 nucleotides read TGTGCCTACAGGACAGGGGGTAGCAATGAGCAGTTCTTC. Its protein product is CAYRTGGSNEQFF.

The CDR3 region is CASSPGPTGELFF. Here the CDR3 DNA reads TGTGCCAGCAGCCCAGGTCCTACCGGGGAGCTGTTTTTT. The chain combines TRBV5-5 with TRBJ2-2; D is undetermined. Trimming stripped 4 bases from V and 5 bases from J, with 9 bases between. The CDR3 is made up of 13 amino acids. Germline V gene lookup returns CDR1 SGHKS and CDR2 YYEKEE (reference sequence).

CDR3 coding DNA: TGTGCCAGCAGCTTAGAAACGTGGGGAGTCGGGGAGCTGTTTTTT. Its protein is CASSLETWGVGELFF. The V call is TRBV7-8, the J call TRBJ2-2; the D gene is possibly TRBD2 (5 bases). Germline CDR1 is SGHVS and CDR2 is FQNEAQ. V was trimmed by 1 base and J by 7 bases, leaving 13 bases between them. The CDR3 contains 15 residues. The whole variable domain, filled in from reference TRBV7-8 and TRBJ2-2, reads GAGVSQSPRYKVAKRGQDVALRCDPISGHVSLFWYQQALGQGPEFLTYFQNEAQLDKSGLPSDRFFAERPEGSVSTLKIQRTQQEDSAVYLCASSLETWGVGELFFGEGSRLTVL.

This chain uses TRBV5-4 with TRBJ2-7; D possibly uses TRBD1 or TRBD2 (5 bases each). The CDR3 is 17 amino acids. V shed 0 bases and J shed 1 base, with 17 bases lying between them. Germline values: CDR1 SGHNT, CDR2 YYREEE (reference sequence). This CDR3 reads CASSLAKTARESYEQYF. The CDR3 region has the DNA TGTGCCAGCAGCTTGGCCAAGACAGCCCGGGAATCCTACGAGCAGTACTTC.

This sequence joins TRBV2 and TRBJ2-3, with TRBD1 matching 7 bases. After removal of 5 bases from V and 4 bases from J, the junction contained 9 bases not matched to a gene. The V gene's germline CDR1 is SNHLY and CDR2 FYNNEI. The CDR3 runs 15 residues. The CDR3 sequence: CASSKQGDPSDTQYF. In DNA form, the CDR3 reads TGTGCCAGCAGTAAGCAGGGGGATCCTTCAGATACGCAGTATTTT.

The chain joins TRBV7-8 to TRBJ2-7, with 7 nucleotides matching TRBD2. Germline V gives CDR1 SGHVS, CDR2 FQNEAQ. The V and J ends lost 4 bases and 2 bases, in that order; junction bases with no gene match: 11. There are 16 residues in the CDR3. This CDR3 is CASSSAGLAATYEQYF. Here the CDR3 DNA reads TGTGCCAGCAGCTCCGCCGGGCTAGCGGCTACCTACGAGCAGTACTTC. Drawing the rest from reference TRBV7-8 and TRBJ2-7, the complete variable domain is GAGVSQSPRYKVAKRGQDVALRCDPISGHVSLFWYQQALGQGPEFLTYFQNEAQLDKSGLPSDRFFAERPEGSVSTLKIQRTQQEDSAVYLCASSSAGLAATYEQYFGPGTRLTVT.

The genes are TRBV2 and TRBJ1-5; no clear D. The CDR3 totals 11 residues. Germline CDR1 reads SNHLY; CDR2 reads FYNNEI. V gave up 3 bases and J gave up 7 bases, with 4 bases separating them. CDR3 bases: TGTGCCAGCAGTGATGGGCAGCCCCAGCATTTT. This gives the protein CASSDGQPQHF.

The chain combines TRBV13 with TRBJ1-5; no clear D. The CDR3 has 15 amino acids. Deletions cut 3 bases from V and 2 bases from J, with 11 bases between. In germline, CDR1 is PRHDT, CDR2 FYEKMQ (reference sequence). The CDR3: CASSLGRARNQPQHF. CDR3 coding DNA: TGTGCCAGCAGCTTGGGTAGAGCCCGCAATCAGCCCCAGCATTTT.

The chain employs TRBV5-1 and TRBJ2-5; TRBD1 matches at 9 bases. Germline CDR1 and CDR2: SGHRS and YFSETQ. Trimming removed 3 bases from V and 5 bases from J; junction bases left unmatched: 8. The CDR3 has 15 amino acids. In nucleotides, the CDR3 is TGCGCCAGCAGCTGGTCCGGGACAGGGACGGAGACCCAGTACTTC. It encodes CASSWSGTGTETQYF.